One and the same sample provided the 24 T cell receptor beta chains below, sequenced in a study of blood T cell repertoires in COVID-19. Repertoires were generated with immunoSEQ multiplex PCR, while TCRdb's copy carries only in-frame clones and drops some. The table has approximately 170,000 clones, approximately 87% seen once. The specimen was peripheral blood. The receptor set was obtained from an older woman with COVID-19, enrolled during active disease.

V usage is TRBV9 and J usage is TRBJ2-7, with D maybe TRBD2 (5 bases). With 0 bases removed from V and 1 base from J, the gap between germline ends came to 11 bases. The CDR3 runs to 15 residues. Germline values: CDR1 SGDLS, CDR2 YYNGEE. Written as DNA, the CDR3 is TGTGCCAGCAGCGTAGGGGGAGCAGGTTCCTACGAGCAGTACTTC. Protein product: CASSVGGAGSYEQYF.

This chain links TRBV7-2 with TRBJ2-1, with D tentatively TRBD2 (5 bases). CDR1 SGHTA and CDR2 FQGNSA come from the germline V gene. V lost 1 base and J 10 bases, leaving 14 bases between the germline ends. The CDR3 is 14 amino acids. The CDR3 region has the DNA TGTGCCAGCAGCTTAGTCGTCCTAGCTGGGGAGCAGTTCTTC. This translates into CASSLVVLAGEQFF. Variable domain in full (rest from reference TRBV7-2 and TRBJ2-1): GAGVSQSPSNKVTEKGKDVELRCDPISGHTALYWYRQSLGQGLEFLIYFQGNSAPDKSGLPSDRFSAERTGGSVSTLTIQRTQQEDSAVYLCASSLVVLAGEQFFGPGTRLTVL.

This sequence joins TRBV20-1 and TRBJ2-7; D gene ambiguous. CDR1 is DFQATT, CDR2 SNEGSKA, per germline (reference sequence). The CDR3 loop spans 11 amino acids. V shed 6 bases and J shed 3 bases, with 9 bases lying between them. The CDR3, as DNA: TGCAGTGCGGATCTAGTCTACGAGCAGTACTTC. This translates into CSADLVYEQYF.

The V and J genes are TRBV6-1 and TRBJ2-7; D is possibly TRBD2 (6 bases). V was clipped by 2 bases and J by 10 bases, with 9 bases between them. There are 11 residues in the CDR3. Germline CDR1 is MNHNS and CDR2 is SASEGT. The CDR3, as DNA: TGTGCCAGCAGTGAATTTGGGACTCAGTACTTC. Translation: CASSEFGTQYF.

The chain uses TRBV15 and TRBJ2-4; D not certain. Trimming removed 2 bases from V and 8 bases from J, with 16 bases in between. CDR1 is LNHNV, CDR2 YYDKDF, per germline (reference sequence). The CDR3 totals 15 residues. The CDR3: CATSRNHPNTDIQYF. The CDR3 DNA reads TGTGCCACCAGCAGAAACCACCCAAATACGGACATTCAGTACTTC. The entire variable domain, with the rest obtained from reference TRBV15 and TRBJ2-4, is as follows: DAMVIQNPRYQVTQFGKPVTLSCSQTLNHNVMYWYQQKSSQAPKLLFHYYDKDFNNEADTPDNFQSRRPNTSFCFLDIRSPGLGDTAMYLCATSRNHPNTDIQYFGAGTRLSVL.

Only a few counts were recorded for this clone. The rearrangement joins TRBV7-9 to TRBJ1-1; no firm D call. Per germline, CDR1 SEHNR and CDR2 FQNEAQ (reference sequence). V was shortened by 5 bases and J by 1 base, with 14 bases between the two germline ends. The CDR3 loop spans 15 amino acids. CDR3 nucleotide sequence: TGTGCCAGCAGCCGAACGACGGGGAGGAACACTGAAGCTTTCTTT. This translates into CASSRTTGRNTEAFF.

The gene calls are TRBV5-4 and TRBJ2-1; a weak D match, TRBD2 (5 bases). V dropped 0 bases and J dropped 2 bases, with 9 bases sitting between them. Germline assignment: CDR1 SGHNT and CDR2 YYREEE (reference sequence). The CDR3 contains 15 residues. CDR3 amino acids: CASSLVGLTYNEQFF. The CDR3 DNA sequence: TGTGCCAGCAGCTTGGTTGGACTTACCTACAATGAGCAGTTCTTC. The complete variable domain, with remaining parts taken from reference TRBV5-4 and TRBJ2-1, reads ETGVTQSPTHLIKTRGQQVTLRCSSQSGHNTVSWYQQALGQGPQFIFQYYREEENGRGNFPPRFSGLQFPNYSSELNVNALELDDSALYLCASSLVGLTYNEQFFGPGTRLTVL.

The chain combines TRBV6-2 or TRBV6-3 with TRBJ2-7; 7 bases match TRBD2. The CDR3 contains 15 residues. In germline, CDR1 is MNHEY, CDR2 SVGEGT. The J segment lost 12 bases and the V segment lost 0 bases, leaving 14 bases of the junction unmatched. CDR3 in DNA: TGTGCCAGCAGTTACTCGACTGGGAGCGGGGACGAGGGGTACTTC. Residues: CASSYSTGSGDEGYF.

In this sample, this clone turned up once. This rearrangement joins TRBV11-3 to TRBJ2-5, with 7 bases aligning to TRBD2. CDR1 is SGHNT and CDR2 is YENEEA in the germline V gene. V was clipped by 11 bases and J by 5 bases; unmatched bases: 14. This CDR3 is 14 amino acids long. Here the CDR3 DNA reads TGTGCCGCTGGCCTGGGCGGGAGCAGTGAGACCCAGTACTTC. The encoded protein is CAAGLGGSSETQYF.

J is TRBJ2-7 and V is TRBV7-2; 8 bases match TRBD2. Germline V gene sequence: CDR1 SGHTA, CDR2 FQGNSA. This CDR3 contains 15 residues. The V segment lost 4 bases and the J segment 0 bases; nucleotides outside the gene matches: 5. CDR3 sequence (DNA): TGTGCCAGCAGCTGGATAGCGGGAAGCTCCTACGAGCAGTACTTC. This encodes CASSWIAGSSYEQYF.

The CDR3 coding sequence is TGTGCCAGCAGCCTAAAGGGGGCGAAAGGCTACACCTTC. This gives the protein CASSLKGAKGYTF. This chain joins TRBV3-1 (or the pseudogene TRBV3-2) and TRBJ1-2; 7 bases are shared with TRBD1. The V gene end was trimmed by 4 bases and the J gene end by 8 bases; junction bases not matched to a gene: 7. The CDR3 contains 13 residues. The V gene's germline CDR1 is LGHDT and CDR2 YNNKEL (reference sequence).

The genes are TRBV6-1 and TRBJ2-3, with 10 nucleotides matching TRBD2. The J segment lost 2 bases and the V segment lost 4 bases, leaving 9 bases of the junction unmatched. Per the germline V gene, CDR1 is MNHNS and CDR2 is SASEGT. The CDR3 length is 17 residues. CDR3 bases: TGTGCCAGCAGTGCCCTGACTAGCGGGTCTTACACAGATACGCAGTATTTT. Protein sequence: CASSALTSGSYTDTQYF.

The genes are TRBV19 and TRBJ2-2; 8 bases map to TRBD1. Germline CDR1 LNHDA, CDR2 SQIVND (reference sequence). With 4 bases clipped from V and 7 bases from J, the junction kept 8 bases outside the gene matches. The CDR3 loop spans 15 amino acids. DNA for the CDR3: TGTGCCAGTAGTAAGAGGACAGGGCAGGGCGGGGAGCTGTTTTTT. The encoded protein is CASSKRTGQGGELFF.

The rearrangement joins TRBV6-5 to TRBJ2-2; 10 positions match TRBD2. The trim removed 4 bases at V and 1 base at J, leaving 3 bases unmatched. Germline CDR1 is MNHEY and CDR2 is SVGAGI. The CDR3 is 16 amino acids. Written as DNA, the CDR3 is TGTGCCAGCAGTTCGGGACTAGCGAGGAACACCGGGGAGCTGTTTTTT. It codes for CASSSGLARNTGELFF.

This chain links TRBV5-1 with TRBJ1-2, with a possible D match to TRBD1 (6 bases). V was cut by 0 bases and J by 4 bases, with 13 bases left in between. CDR3 length: 15 residues. Germline CDR1 reads SGHRS; CDR2 reads YFSETQ. The CDR3 sequence is CASSLASRGLYGYTF. CDR3 bases: TGCGCCAGCAGCTTGGCTTCGCGGGGGCTCTATGGCTACACCTTC.

The chain couples TRBV7-3 to TRBJ2-3, with a tentative D call TRBD2 (6 bases). Germline CDR1 SGHTA, CDR2 FQGTGA. V gave up 6 bases and J gave up 0 bases, with 13 bases separating them. The CDR3 extends over 15 amino acids. In DNA form, the CDR3 reads TGTGCCAGCAGTCCACGGGACTCCAGCACAGATACGCAGTATTTT. The encoded protein is CASSPRDSSTDTQYF.

This sequence joins TRBV3-1 (or the pseudogene TRBV3-2) and TRBJ1-4; unclear D gene. The CDR3 length is 16 residues. Germline values: CDR1 LGHDT, CDR2 YNNKEL (reference sequence). Trimming took off 4 bases at V and 4 bases at J, with 16 bases between the two ends. The CDR3 region has the DNA TGTGCCAGCAGCCCCAACCCCGGGTACGGTAATGAAAAACTGTTTTTT. Amino acids: CASSPNPGYGNEKLFF.

The chain employs TRBV10-2 and TRBJ1-1, with a weak D call TRBD1 (5 bases). Germline CDR1 reads WSHSY; CDR2 reads SAAADI. Trimming removed 6 bases at V and 6 bases at J, with 14 bases between. The CDR3 runs 13 residues. The DNA for the CDR3 is TGCGCCAGCAGCGCTCTTAAGGGGTCTGAAGCTTTCTTT. It is translated as CASSALKGSEAFF.

This clone was counted a few times. This rearrangement joins TRBV3-1 (or the pseudogene TRBV3-2) to TRBJ2-1, with D possibly TRBD1 on 5 matching bases. Trimming took off 3 bases at V and 6 bases at J, with 12 bases between the two ends. The CDR3 spans 14 residues. Germline CDR1 LGHDT, CDR2 YNNKEL (reference sequence). The CDR3 is CASSHRTLTNEQFF. The CDR3, as DNA: TGTGCCAGCAGCCACAGGACATTGACCAATGAGCAGTTCTTC.

This sequence joins TRBV24-1 and TRBJ2-3, with 7 bases identical to TRBD1. Germline V gives CDR1 KGHDR, CDR2 SFDVKD. V gave up 5 bases and J gave up 6 bases; unmatched junction bases: 4. The CDR3 contains 13 residues. The CDR3 bases are TGTGCCACCAGTGGACAGGGTCCGGATACGCAGTATTTT. Translated, it gives CATSGQGPDTQYF.

The chain combines TRBV3-1 (or the pseudogene TRBV3-2) with TRBJ1-2; 11 bases fit TRBD1. V dropped 1 base and J dropped 4; count of bases not matched to a gene: 5. The CDR3 spans 16 residues. Germline values: CDR1 LGHDT, CDR2 YNNKEL (reference sequence). CDR3 region: CASSQVQGTGGYGYTF. Here the CDR3 DNA reads TGTGCCAGCAGCCAAGTACAAGGGACAGGGGGCTATGGCTACACCTTC.

J is TRBJ2-2 and V is TRBV21-1; TRBD1 is taken as the D call from the table, unchecked against the DNA. TRBV21-1 is a documented pseudogene. The CDR3 extends over 15 amino acids. CDR3 sequence reads: CASSKDAGASGELFF. The CDR3 nucleotides are TGTGCCAGCAGCAAAGATGCAGGGGCTAGCGGGGAGCTGTTTTTT.

The rearrangement joins TRBV3-1 (or the pseudogene TRBV3-2) to TRBJ2-3; D not certain. Per the germline V gene, CDR1 is LGHDT and CDR2 is YNNKEL (reference sequence). The CDR3 is made up of 14 amino acids. Trimming cost V 4 bases and J 1 base, with 9 bases left between them. This CDR3 reads CASSRLSGTDTQYF. The CDR3 nucleotides are TGTGCCAGCAGCCGCTTAAGCGGCACAGATACGCAGTATTTT.

V and J are TRBV5-4 and TRBJ2-3; maybe TRBD2 (7 bases). The germline CDR1 and CDR2 sequences are SGHNT and YYREEE (reference sequence). With 3 bases removed from V and 4 bases from J, the gap between germline ends came to 9 bases. The CDR3 loop spans 13 amino acids. CDR3 region: CASSWGGPDTQYF. DNA for the CDR3: TGTGCCAGCAGCTGGGGGGGCCCAGATACGCAGTATTTT.